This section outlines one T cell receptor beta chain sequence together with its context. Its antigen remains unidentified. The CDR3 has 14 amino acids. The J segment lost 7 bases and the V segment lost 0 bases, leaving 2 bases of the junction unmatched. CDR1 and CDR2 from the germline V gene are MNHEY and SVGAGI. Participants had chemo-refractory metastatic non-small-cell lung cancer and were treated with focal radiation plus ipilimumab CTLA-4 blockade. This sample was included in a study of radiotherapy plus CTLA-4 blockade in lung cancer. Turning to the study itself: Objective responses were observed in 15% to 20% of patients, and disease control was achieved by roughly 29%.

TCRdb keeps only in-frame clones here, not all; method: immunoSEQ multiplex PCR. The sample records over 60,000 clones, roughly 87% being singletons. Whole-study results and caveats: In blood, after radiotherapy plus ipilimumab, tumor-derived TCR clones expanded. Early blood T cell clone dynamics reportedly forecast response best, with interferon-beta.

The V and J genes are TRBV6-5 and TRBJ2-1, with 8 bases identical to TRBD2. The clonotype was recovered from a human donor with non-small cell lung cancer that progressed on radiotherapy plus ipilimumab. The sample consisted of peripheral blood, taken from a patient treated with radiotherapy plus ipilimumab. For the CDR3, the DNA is TGTGCCAGCAGTTACTCCGCTAGCGGGAATGAGCAGTTCTTC. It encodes CASSYSASGNEQFF.